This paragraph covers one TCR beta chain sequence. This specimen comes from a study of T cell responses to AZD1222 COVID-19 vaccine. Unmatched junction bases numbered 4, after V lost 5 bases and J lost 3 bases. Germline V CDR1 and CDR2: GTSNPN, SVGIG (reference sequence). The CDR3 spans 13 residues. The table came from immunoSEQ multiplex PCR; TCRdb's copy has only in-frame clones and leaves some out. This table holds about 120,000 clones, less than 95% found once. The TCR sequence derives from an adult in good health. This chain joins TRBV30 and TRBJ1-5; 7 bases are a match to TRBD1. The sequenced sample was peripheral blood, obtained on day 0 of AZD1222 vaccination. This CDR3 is CAWGDSDNQPQHF. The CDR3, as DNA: TGTGCCTGGGGGGACAGCGACAATCAGCCCCAGCATTTT.